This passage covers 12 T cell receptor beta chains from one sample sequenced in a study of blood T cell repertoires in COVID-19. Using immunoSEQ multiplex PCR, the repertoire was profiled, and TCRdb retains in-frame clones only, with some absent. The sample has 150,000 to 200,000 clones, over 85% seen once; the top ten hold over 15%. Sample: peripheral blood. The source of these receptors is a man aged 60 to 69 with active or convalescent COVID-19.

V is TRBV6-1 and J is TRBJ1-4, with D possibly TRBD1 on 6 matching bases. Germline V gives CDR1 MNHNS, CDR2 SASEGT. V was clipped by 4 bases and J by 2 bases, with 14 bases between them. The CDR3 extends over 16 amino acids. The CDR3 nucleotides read TGTGCCAGCAGTGGACAGGTCCTAACGACTAATGAAAAACTGTTTTTT. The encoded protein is CASSGQVLTTNEKLFF.

The CDR3 DNA sequence: TGTGCCACCAGCAGCCCCAACGCACTAGCGGGAATCGAGCAGTACTTC. Amino acid sequence: CATSSPNALAGIEQYF. The V gene is TRBV15, the J gene TRBJ2-7; 10 nucleotides align to TRBD2. Unmatched junction bases numbered 11, after V lost 3 bases and J lost 6 bases. The germline gives CDR1 LNHNV, CDR2 YYDKDF (reference sequence). This CDR3 is built from 16 residues.

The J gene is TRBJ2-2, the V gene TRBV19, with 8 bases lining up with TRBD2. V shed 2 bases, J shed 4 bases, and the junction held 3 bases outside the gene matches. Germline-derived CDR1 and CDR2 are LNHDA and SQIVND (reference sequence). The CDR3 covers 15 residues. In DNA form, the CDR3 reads TGTGCCAGTAGTATAATGGCGGGAGGCACCGGGGAGCTGTTTTTT. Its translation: CASSIMAGGTGELFF.

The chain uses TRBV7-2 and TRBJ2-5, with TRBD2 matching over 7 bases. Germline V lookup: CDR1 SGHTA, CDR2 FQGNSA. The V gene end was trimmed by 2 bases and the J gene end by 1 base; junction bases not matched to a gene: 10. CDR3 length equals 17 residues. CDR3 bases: TGTGCCAGCAGCTTAAATAGACTAGCATGGGGCCAAGAGACCCAGTACTTC. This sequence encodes CASSLNRLAWGQETQYF. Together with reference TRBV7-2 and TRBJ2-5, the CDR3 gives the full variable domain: GAGVSQSPSNKVTEKGKDVELRCDPISGHTALYWYRQSLGQGLEFLIYFQGNSAPDKSGLPSDRFSAERTGGSVSTLTIQRTQQEDSAVYLCASSLNRLAWGQETQYFGPGTRLLVL.

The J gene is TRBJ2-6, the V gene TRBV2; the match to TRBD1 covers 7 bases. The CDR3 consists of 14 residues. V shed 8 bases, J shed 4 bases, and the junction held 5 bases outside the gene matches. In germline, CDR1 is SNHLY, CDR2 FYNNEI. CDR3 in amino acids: CASAQGSGANVLTF. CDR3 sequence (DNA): TGTGCCAGCGCACAGGGGTCAGGGGCCAACGTCCTGACTTTC.

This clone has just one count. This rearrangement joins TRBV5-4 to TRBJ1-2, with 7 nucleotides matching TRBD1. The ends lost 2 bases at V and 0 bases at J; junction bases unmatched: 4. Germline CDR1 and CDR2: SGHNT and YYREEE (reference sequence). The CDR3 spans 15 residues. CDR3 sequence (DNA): TGTGCCAGCAGCTTACAGGGGACAACTAACTATGGCTACACCTTC. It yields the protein CASSLQGTTNYGYTF.

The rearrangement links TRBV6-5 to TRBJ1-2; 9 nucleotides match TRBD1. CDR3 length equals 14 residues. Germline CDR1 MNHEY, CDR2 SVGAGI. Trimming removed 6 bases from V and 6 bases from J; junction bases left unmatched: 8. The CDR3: CASRVRDRVNGYTF. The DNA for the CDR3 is TGTGCCAGCAGAGTCCGGGACAGGGTTAATGGCTACACCTTC.

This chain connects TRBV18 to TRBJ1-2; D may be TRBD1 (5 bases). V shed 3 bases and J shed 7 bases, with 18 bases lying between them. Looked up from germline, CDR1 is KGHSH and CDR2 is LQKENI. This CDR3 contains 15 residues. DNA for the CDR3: TGTGCCAGCTCACCGGGGACTGGAGGAGTTCTTGGCTACACCTTC. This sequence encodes CASSPGTGGVLGYTF.

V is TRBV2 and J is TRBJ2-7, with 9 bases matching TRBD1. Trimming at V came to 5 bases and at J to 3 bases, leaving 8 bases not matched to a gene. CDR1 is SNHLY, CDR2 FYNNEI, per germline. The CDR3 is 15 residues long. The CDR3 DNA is TGTGCCAGCAGTCAGGAGACAGGGGGACTCTACGAGCAGTACTTC. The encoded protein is CASSQETGGLYEQYF.

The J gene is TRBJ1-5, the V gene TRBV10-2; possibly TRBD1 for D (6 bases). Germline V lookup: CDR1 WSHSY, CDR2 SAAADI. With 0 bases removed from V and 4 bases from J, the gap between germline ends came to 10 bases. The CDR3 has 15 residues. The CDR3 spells CASSESQGMNQPQHF. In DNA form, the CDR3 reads TGCGCCAGCAGTGAGTCGCAGGGGATGAATCAGCCCCAGCATTTT.

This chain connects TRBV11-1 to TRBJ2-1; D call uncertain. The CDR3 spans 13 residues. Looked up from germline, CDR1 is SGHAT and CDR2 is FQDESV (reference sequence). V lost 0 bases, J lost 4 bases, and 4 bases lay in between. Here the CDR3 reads CASSLASYNEQFF. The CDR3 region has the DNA TGTGCCAGCAGCTTAGCCAGTTACAATGAGCAGTTCTTC.

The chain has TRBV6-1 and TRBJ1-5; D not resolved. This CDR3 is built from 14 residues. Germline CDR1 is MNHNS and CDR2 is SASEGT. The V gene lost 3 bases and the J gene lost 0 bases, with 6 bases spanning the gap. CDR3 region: CASSERNSNQPQHF. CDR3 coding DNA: TGTGCCAGCAGTGAGAGGAATAGCAATCAGCCCCAGCATTTT.